This TCR beta chain is drawn from a study of a mutant IDH1 vaccine in newly diagnosed glioma. About the study: Patients under treatment included around 60% males and 37.5% females and had a mean age of approximately 40 years. Radiotherapy, temozolomide, or both had been given previously, and both were given to most. Study findings and constraints: Apparently unrelated to pseudoprogression were changes in the top peripheral T cell clonotypes.

A remark on this clone: The antigen is unknown.

Specified time point: baseline, week 1 (first vaccination visit). Sample treatment: pre-vaccination baseline after standard-of-care therapy. Libraries were prepared by immunoSEQ multiplex PCR; TCRdb keeps only in-frame clonotypes and omits some of them. The sample lists about 88,000 clones; roughly four fifths were seen once. V dropped 6 bases and J dropped 5; count of bases not matched to a gene: 7. The CDR3 sequence is 14 residues long. Per germline, CDR1 SGHRS and CDR2 YFSETQ. The chain employs TRBV5-1 and TRBJ2-1; 8 bases fit TRBD2. The sample was PBMCs, taken from a glioma patient treated with radiotherapy, temozolomide or both. This TCR came from a man aged 40-50 years with glioma. Some clones in this sample may be carry-over from other donors' samples. The CDR3 DNA reads TGCGCCAGCAATTCTGCGGGGGGCAACAATGAGCAGTTCTTC. It translates to CASNSAGGNNEQFF.